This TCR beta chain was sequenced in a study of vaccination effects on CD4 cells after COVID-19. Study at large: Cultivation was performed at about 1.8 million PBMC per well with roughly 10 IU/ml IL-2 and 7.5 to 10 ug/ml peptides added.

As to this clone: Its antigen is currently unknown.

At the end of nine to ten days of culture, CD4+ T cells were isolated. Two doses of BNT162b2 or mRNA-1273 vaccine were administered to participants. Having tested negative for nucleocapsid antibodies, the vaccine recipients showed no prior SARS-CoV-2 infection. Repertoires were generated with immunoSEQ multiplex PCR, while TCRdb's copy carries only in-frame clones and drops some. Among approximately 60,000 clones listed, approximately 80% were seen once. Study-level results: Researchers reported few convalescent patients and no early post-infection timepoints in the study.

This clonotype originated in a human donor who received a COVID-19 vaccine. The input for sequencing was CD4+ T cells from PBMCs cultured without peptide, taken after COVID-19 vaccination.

This chain's CDR3 is CASSQDWLAGAYEQYF. The CDR3 DNA is TGCGCCAGCAGCCAAGATTGGCTAGCGGGGGCCTACGAGCAGTACTTC. The V call is TRBV4-3, the J call TRBJ2-7; 10 nucleotides line up with TRBD2. The CDR3 is made up of 16 amino acids. The trim removed 0 bases at V and 2 bases at J, leaving 4 bases unmatched. CDR1 LGHNA and CDR2 YSLEER come from the germline V gene.